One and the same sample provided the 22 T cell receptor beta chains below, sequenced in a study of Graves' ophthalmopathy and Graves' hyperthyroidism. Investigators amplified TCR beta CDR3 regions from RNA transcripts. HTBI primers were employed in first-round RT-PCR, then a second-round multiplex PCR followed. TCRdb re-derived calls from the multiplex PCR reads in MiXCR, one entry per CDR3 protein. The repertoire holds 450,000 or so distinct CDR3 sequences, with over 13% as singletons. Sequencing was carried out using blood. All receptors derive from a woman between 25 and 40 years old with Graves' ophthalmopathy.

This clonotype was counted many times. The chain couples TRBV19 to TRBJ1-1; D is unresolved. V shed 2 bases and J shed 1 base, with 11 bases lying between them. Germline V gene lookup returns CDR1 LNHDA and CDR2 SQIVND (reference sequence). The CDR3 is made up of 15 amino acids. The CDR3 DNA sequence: TGTGCCAGTAGTATAACCTCGGGAGCGAACACTGAAGCTTTCTTT. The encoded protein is CASSITSGANTEAFF. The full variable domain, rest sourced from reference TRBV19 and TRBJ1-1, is DGGITQSPKYLFRKEGQNVTLSCEQNLNHDAMYWYRQDPGQGLRLIYYSQIVNDFQKGDIAEGYSVSREKKESFPLTVTSAQKNPTAFYLCASSITSGANTEAFFGQGTRLTVV.

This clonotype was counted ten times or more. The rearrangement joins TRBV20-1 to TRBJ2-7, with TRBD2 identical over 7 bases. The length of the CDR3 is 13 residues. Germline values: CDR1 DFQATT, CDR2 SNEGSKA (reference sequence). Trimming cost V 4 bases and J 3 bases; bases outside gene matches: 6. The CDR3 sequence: CSAIGGSDYEQYF. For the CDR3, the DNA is TGCAGTGCTATCGGGGGGTCCGACTACGAGCAGTACTTC.

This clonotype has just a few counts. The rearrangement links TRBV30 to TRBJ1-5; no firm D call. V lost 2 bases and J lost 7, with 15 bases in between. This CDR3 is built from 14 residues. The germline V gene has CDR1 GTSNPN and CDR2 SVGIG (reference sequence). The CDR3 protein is CAWSRDSEDQPQHF. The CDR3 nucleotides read TGTGCCTGGAGTAGGGATAGTGAGGACCAGCCCCAGCATTTT.

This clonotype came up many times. In nucleotides, the CDR3 is TGTGCCAGCAGCCTTCCGCGTATAGGACTAGCCGATTTAGGGGAGCTGTTTTTT. Translating gives CASSLPRIGLADLGELFF. The chain recombines TRBV12-3 or TRBV12-4 with TRBJ2-2, with 8 bases aligning to TRBD2. V shed 6 bases and J 8 bases; nucleotides not matched to a gene: 20. There are 18 residues in the CDR3.

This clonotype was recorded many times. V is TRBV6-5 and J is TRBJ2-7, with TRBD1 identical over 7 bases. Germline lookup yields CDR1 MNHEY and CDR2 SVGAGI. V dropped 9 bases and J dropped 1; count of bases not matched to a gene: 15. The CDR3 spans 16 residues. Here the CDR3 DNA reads TGTGCCAGTGCAGTACGACAGGGTCTATCATCCTACGAGCAGTACTTC. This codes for CASAVRQGLSSYEQYF.

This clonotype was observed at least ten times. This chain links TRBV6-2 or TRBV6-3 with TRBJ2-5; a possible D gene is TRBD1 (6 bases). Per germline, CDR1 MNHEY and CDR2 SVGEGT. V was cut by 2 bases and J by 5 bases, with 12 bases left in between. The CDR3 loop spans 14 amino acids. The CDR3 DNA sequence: TGTGCCAGCAGTTACGTCAGGGGTTTGGAGACCCAGTACTTC. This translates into CASSYVRGLETQYF.

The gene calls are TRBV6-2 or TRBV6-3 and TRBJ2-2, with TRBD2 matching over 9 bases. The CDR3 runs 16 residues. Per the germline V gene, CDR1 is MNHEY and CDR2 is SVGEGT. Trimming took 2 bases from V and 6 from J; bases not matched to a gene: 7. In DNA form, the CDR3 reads TGTGCCAGCAGTTACGAAGCGGGAGGTCTACCCGGGGAGCTGTTTTTT. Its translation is CASSYEAGGLPGELFF.

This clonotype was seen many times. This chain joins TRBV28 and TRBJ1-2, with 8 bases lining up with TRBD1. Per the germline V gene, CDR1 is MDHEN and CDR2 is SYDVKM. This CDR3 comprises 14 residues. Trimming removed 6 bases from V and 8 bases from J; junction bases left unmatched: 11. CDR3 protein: CASRDGQGGRGYTF. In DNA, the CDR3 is TGTGCCAGCAGGGACGGACAGGGCGGTCGAGGCTACACCTTC.

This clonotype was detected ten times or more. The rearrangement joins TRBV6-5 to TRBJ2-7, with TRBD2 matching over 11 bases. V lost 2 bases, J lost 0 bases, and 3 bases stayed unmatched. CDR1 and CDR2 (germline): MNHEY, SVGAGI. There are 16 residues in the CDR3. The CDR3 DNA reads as TGTGCCAGCAGTTACGAGACTAGCGGGAACTCCTACGAGCAGTACTTC. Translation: CASSYETSGNSYEQYF.

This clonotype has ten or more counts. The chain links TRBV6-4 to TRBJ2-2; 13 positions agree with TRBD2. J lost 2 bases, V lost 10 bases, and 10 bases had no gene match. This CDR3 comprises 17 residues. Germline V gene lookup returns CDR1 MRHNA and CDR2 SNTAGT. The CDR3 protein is CATGGTSGRDNTGELFF. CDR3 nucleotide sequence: TGTGCCACCGGGGGTACTAGCGGGAGGGATAACACCGGGGAGCTGTTTTTT.

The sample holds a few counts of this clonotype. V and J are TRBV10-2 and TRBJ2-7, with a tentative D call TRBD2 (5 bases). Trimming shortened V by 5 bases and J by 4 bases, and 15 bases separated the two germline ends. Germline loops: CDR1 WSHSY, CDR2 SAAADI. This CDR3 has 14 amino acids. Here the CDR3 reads CASSSGERAYEQYF. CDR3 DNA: TGCGCCAGCAGTTCCGGGGAGAGGGCTTACGAGCAGTACTTC.

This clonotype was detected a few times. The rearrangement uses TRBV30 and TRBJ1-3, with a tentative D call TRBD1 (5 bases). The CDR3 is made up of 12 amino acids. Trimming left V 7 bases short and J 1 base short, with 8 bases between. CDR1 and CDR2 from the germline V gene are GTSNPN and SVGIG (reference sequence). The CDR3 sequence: CALDISGNTIYF. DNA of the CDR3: TGTGCCTTGGACATATCTGGAAACACCATATATTTT.

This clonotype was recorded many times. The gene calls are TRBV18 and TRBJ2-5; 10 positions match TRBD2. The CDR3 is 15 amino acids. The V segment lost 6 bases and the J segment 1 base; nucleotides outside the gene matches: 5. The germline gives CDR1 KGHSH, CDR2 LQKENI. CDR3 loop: CASSQSSGSQETQYF. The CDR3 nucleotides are TGTGCCAGCTCCCAGTCTAGCGGGAGCCAAGAGACCCAGTACTTC.

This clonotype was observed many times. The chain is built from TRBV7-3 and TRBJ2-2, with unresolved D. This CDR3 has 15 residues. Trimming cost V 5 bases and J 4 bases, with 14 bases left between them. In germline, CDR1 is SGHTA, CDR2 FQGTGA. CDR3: CASSPRGRVTGELFF. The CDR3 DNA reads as TGTGCCAGCAGCCCCCGCGGACGGGTCACCGGGGAGCTGTTTTTT.

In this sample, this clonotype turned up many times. The CDR3 loop reads CASRKGPGTVQETQYF. The CDR3 DNA follows: TGTGCCAGCAGGAAGGGGCCGGGGACCGTTCAAGAGACCCAGTACTTC. The chain recombines TRBV7-3 with TRBJ2-5; perhaps D is TRBD1 or TRBD2 (5 bases each). CDR1 is SGHTA, CDR2 FQGTGA, per germline. V dropped 6 bases and J dropped 2 bases, with 19 bases sitting between them. The CDR3 has 16 residues.

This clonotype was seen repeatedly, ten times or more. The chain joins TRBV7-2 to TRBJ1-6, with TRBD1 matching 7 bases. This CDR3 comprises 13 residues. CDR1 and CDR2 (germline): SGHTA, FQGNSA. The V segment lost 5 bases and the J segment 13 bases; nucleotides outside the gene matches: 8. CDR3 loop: CASSRGTDPPLHF. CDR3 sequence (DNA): TGTGCCAGCAGCAGAGGGACAGATCCCCCCCTCCACTTT.

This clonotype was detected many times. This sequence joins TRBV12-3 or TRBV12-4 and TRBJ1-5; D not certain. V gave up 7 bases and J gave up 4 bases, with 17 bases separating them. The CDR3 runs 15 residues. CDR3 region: CASTEGGGRNQPQHF. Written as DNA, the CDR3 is TGTGCCAGCACCGAAGGAGGCGGAAGAAATCAGCCCCAGCATTTT.

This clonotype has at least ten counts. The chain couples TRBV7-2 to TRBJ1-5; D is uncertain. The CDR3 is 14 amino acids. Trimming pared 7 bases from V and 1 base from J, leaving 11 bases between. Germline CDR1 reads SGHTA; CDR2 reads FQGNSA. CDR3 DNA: TGTGCCAGCACCGAAGGAGGGAGCAATCAGCCCCAGCATTTT. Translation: CASTEGGSNQPQHF.

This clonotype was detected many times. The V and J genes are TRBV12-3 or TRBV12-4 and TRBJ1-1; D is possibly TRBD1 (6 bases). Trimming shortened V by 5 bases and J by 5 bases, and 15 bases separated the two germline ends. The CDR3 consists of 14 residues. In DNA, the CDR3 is TGTGCCAGCAGTACCAGGGGCGGGTTGACTGAAGCTTTCTTT. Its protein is CASSTRGGLTEAFF.

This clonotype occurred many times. CDR3 loop: CASSPGTADSGANVLTF. CDR3 nucleotides: TGTGCCAGCAGCCCAGGGACGGCCGACTCTGGGGCCAACGTCCTGACTTTC. This chain joins TRBV11-2 and TRBJ2-6; TRBD1 or TRBD2 may be the D gene (5 bases each). Looked up from germline, CDR1 is SGHAT and CDR2 is FQNNGV. The CDR3 length is 17 residues. Trimming took 5 bases from V and 0 from J, leaving 14 bases between them.

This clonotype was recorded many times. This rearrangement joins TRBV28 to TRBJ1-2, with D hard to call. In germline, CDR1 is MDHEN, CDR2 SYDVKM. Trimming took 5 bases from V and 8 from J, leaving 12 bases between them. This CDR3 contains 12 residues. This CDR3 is CASSPVRRGYTF. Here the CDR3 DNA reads TGTGCCAGCAGTCCGGTCAGGAGAGGCTACACCTTC.

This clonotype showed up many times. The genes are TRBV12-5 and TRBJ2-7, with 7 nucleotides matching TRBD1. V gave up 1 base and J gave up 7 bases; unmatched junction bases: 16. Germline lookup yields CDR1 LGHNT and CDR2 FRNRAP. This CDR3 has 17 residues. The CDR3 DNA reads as TGTGCTAGTGGTTTGGGTACTACCCGACAGGGTGAAGGGGAGCAGTACTTC. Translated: CASGLGTTRQGEGEQYF. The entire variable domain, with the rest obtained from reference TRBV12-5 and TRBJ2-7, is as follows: DARVTQTPRHKVTEMGQEVTMRCQPILGHNTVFWYRQTMMQGLELLAYFRNRAPLDDSGMPKDRFSAEMPDATLATLKIQPSEPRDSAVYFCASGLGTTRQGEGEQYFGPGTRLTVT.